The sequence of this T cell receptor (beta chain) was determined in a study of CD8+CD57+ T cells in acquired aplastic anemia. Study-level information: Roughly 3.2 ug was the average amount of DNA from sorted CD4+ and CD8+ cells.

Germline V lookup: CDR1 SEHNR, CDR2 FQNEAQ (reference sequence). This CDR3 spans 14 amino acids. V was pared by 1 base and J by 2 bases, with 9 bases between. CD8+CD57+ cell expansion had been shown by flow cytometry in patients chosen for sequencing. Genomic DNA acted as the template from which TCR beta VDJ combination and CDR3 sequence profiling were carried out. Via MiXCR, TCRdb re-called the reads, giving one row per CDR3 protein. The sample has some 170,000 distinct CDR3 sequences, around 60% seen once; the top ten hold under 45%. The chain combines TRBV7-9 with TRBJ2-7; D might be TRBD2 (7 bases). This receptor was taken from a human donor with aplastic anemia. Sequenced input: sorted CD4+, CD8+, or CD8+CD57+ T cells (not recorded which) from PBMCs. CDR3 coding DNA: TGTGCCAGCAGCTTAGGCGGGGGCACCTACGAGCAGTACTTC. Translated: CASSLGGGTYEQYF.